This T cell receptor (beta chain) was retrieved from a study of blood T cell repertoires in COVID-19 (dated by TCRdb to about 2020). In terms of the full investigation: The collaborator samples originated in the United States, Italy and Spain and spanned the acute and convalescent phases of COVID-19. The material from the prospective study consisted of cDNA or gDNA derived from T cells, B-cell-depleted T cells, or PBMCs. Deeply sampled blood TCRbeta repertoires from subjects exposed to, actively infected with, or recovered from COVID-19 were included in the dataset. The repertoires were released in a freely available public database intended as a resource for research on the immune response to SARS-CoV-2. The samples were drawn from two sources: the first 160 participants of the ongoing ImmuneRACE study, and 950 to 1,500 subjects contributed by 6 global collaborators. Nearly every sample came with metadata listing a de-identified subject ID, COVID-19 status, age in years and sex. HLA class I and class II types, where available, came from metadata supplied by the sample provider rather than from assay-based typing. Overall study results and their limits: Clinical and demographic metadata were provided uncurated, with the amount varying by source and participant.

About this clone itself: Its target antigen remains unknown. Base qualities are not provided; no much larger clone lies one nucleotide away.

Reading the germline V gene gives CDR1 MNHEY and CDR2 SVGAGI. The cysteine opens and the phenylalanine closes a CDR3 of 14 amino acids. Of the read, only the CDR3 DNA is kept; its 42 bases are in frame from base 1. The V end gives up 5 bases and the J end 4 bases, leaving 6 bases in the junction not matched to a gene. Participants in the prospective study were enrolled through a virtual design, were aged roughly 18 to 100 years, and lived in roughly 25 United States geographic areas. In the prospective study, cohorts were assigned on the basis of participant-reported clinical history obtained from a screening survey and a study questionnaire. Exposed participants had been in contact with someone with a PCR-confirmed or clinician-diagnosed COVID-19 case within 2 weeks of study entry. In the prospective study, mobile phlebotomists collected whole blood, serum and a nasopharyngeal or oropharyngeal swab from each participant. Over an approximately two-month period, participants in the prospective study had the option of providing additional blood draws and questionnaires. Before DNA extraction, prospective study blood samples were shipped either frozen or at room temperature.

The immunoSEQ Assay, a bias-controlled multiplex PCR, was used to amplify TCRbeta CDR3 regions from genomic DNA. For the original study's pipeline: The number of nucleated cells in each sample was estimated from the amplification of reference gene primers within the assay. To quantify the absolute abundance of each unique TCRbeta CDR3 rearrangement, sequence reads were collapsed and filtered. For each sample, productive Simpson clonality was calculated by taking the square root of Simpson's diversity index across productive rearrangements. Entries here come from immuneACCESS through TCRdb and include only in-frame sequences with V and J called. Some clones fail to appear in such tables; in the studies checked, an unresolved V gene covers under half of the shortfall, and the cause of the remainder is unknown. That table furnishes V, J and clone size, whereas the DNA furnished D and trimming. For this sample the table gives 200,000 to 250,000 clones, of which 85% to 90% were detected only once. About 15% of the sample is in the top ten clones.

Sequenced input: PBMCs or T cells enriched from blood (not recorded which). The source of this sequence is a young man who had been exposed to COVID-19. This receptor chain uses TRBV6-5 and TRBJ1-2; 8 junctional bases match TRBD1. The CDR3 region has the sequence CASSPQGAGYGYTF. The nucleotides read TGTGCCAGCAGTCCGCAGGGGGCAGGCTATGGCTACACCTTC.